These 13 T cell receptor beta chains were sequenced from one sample in a study of CD8 T cells in ankylosing spondylitis. TCRdb processed the 5' RACE reads anew with MiXCR; each CDR3 protein has one entry. The sample consists of about 320,000 distinct CDR3 sequences, roughly 12% of them appearing once. The specimen was blood, either unsorted or a sorted T cell fraction (not recorded which). The source of these receptors is a female donor with ankylosing spondylitis or in good health (not recorded which).

This clonotype was picked up many times. V is TRBV20-1 and J is TRBJ2-1; 12 nucleotides align to TRBD2. V shed 0 bases and J 4 bases; nucleotides not matched to a gene: 10. From germline, CDR1 is DFQATT and CDR2 SNEGSKA (reference sequence). The CDR3 covers 18 residues. Here the CDR3 reads CSARDPKPGLAGYNEQFF. In DNA, the CDR3 is TGCAGTGCTAGAGACCCGAAGCCGGGACTAGCGGGTTACAATGAGCAGTTCTTC.

This clonotype was counted only a few times. The chain recombines TRBV6-1 with TRBJ2-3; 8 positions match TRBD1. V trimming: 5 bases; J trimming: 5 bases; junction bases outside the gene matches: 9. Germline V gene data show CDR1 as MNHNS and CDR2 as SASEGT. The CDR3 length is 15 residues. CDR3 sequence: CASSPLGQGRDTQYF. Here the CDR3 DNA reads TGTGCCAGCAGTCCCCTTGGACAGGGACGAGATACGCAGTATTTT.

This clonotype was found many times. The CDR3 DNA reads as TGTGCCACCTCCGGAAACACCATATATTTT. This gives the protein CATSGNTIYF. The genes are TRBV7-9 and TRBJ1-3; no definite D call. V lost 10 bases to trimming and J lost 4 bases, with 5 bases between them. The germline V gene encodes CDR1 SEHNR and CDR2 FQNEAQ (reference sequence). The CDR3 runs 10 residues. The full variable domain, its missing parts supplied by reference TRBV7-9 and TRBJ1-3, is DTGVSQNPRHKITKRGQNVTFRCDPISEHNRLYWYRQTLGQGPEFLTYFQNEAQLEKSRLLSDRFSAERPKGSFSTLEIQRTEQGDSAMYLCATSGNTIYFGEGSWLTVV.

There are a few counts of this clonotype. The chain uses TRBV7-9 and TRBJ2-5, with D tentatively TRBD2 (6 bases). Per the germline V gene, CDR1 is SEHNR and CDR2 is FQNEAQ (reference sequence). CDR3 length: 15 amino acids. Trimming stripped 5 bases from V and 3 bases from J, with 16 bases between. CDR3 region: CASSPLPRGKETQYF. CDR3 DNA: TGTGCCAGCAGCCCTCTTCCCCGGGGGAAAGAGACCCAGTACTTC. Combining the CDR3 with reference TRBV7-9 and TRBJ2-5 gives the whole variable domain DTGVSQNPRHKITKRGQNVTFRCDPISEHNRLYWYRQTLGQGPEFLTYFQNEAQLEKSRLLSDRFSAERPKGSFSTLEIQRTEQGDSAMYLCASSPLPRGKETQYFGPGTRLLVL.

This clonotype has at least ten counts. The chain has TRBV5-1 and TRBJ2-5; D call uncertain. V lost 0 bases to trimming and J lost 7 bases, with 16 bases between them. The CDR3 is made up of 15 amino acids. CDR1 is SGHRS and CDR2 is YFSETQ in the germline V gene. The CDR3 DNA is TGCGCCAGCAGCTTGGCGGCTGATGCCTGGGGGACCCAGTACTTC. Its translation: CASSLAADAWGTQYF. The whole variable domain, remainder taken from reference TRBV5-1 and TRBJ2-5, is KAGVTQTPRYLIKTRGQQVTLSCSPISGHRSVSWYQQTPGQGLQFLFEYFSETQRNKGNFPGRFSGRQFSNSRSEMNVSTLELGDSALYLCASSLAADAWGTQYFGPGTRLLVL.

This clonotype was seen many times. The chain links TRBV12-3 or TRBV12-4 to TRBJ2-1; D not certain. V was cut by 3 bases and J by 6 bases, with 9 bases left in between. The CDR3 is 13 residues long. In nucleotides, the CDR3 is TGTGCCAGCAGTTTCCGCGCTTTCAATGAGCAGTTCTTC. Translation: CASSFRAFNEQFF.

This clonotype was observed a handful of times. The chain combines TRBV7-2 with TRBJ1-1, with D perhaps TRBD1 (5 bases). Germline CDR1 and CDR2: SGHTA and FQGNSA. Deletions cut 2 bases from V and 5 bases from J, with 12 bases between. The CDR3 totals 14 residues. CDR3 DNA: TGTGCCAGCAGCTTAAGGTCTGGGGGGACTGAAGCTTTCTTT. The encoded protein is CASSLRSGGTEAFF.

This clonotype was detected ten times or more. The rearrangement uses TRBV15 and TRBJ2-7; D is unresolved. Germline-derived CDR1 and CDR2 are LNHNV and YYDKDF (reference sequence). The V and J ends lost 0 bases and 7 bases respectively, with 7 bases between them. This CDR3 region has 12 residues. Written as DNA, the CDR3 is TGTGCCACCAGCAGAGATCTGTATGAGCAGTACTTC. It yields the protein CATSRDLYEQYF.

With regard to this clonotype: This may be a read error: a much more frequent sequence differs by one nucleotide. The rearrangement links TRBV5-5 to TRBJ2-5; tentatively, D is TRBD1 or TRBD2 (5 bases each). The germline V gene has CDR1 SGHKS and CDR2 YYEKEE (reference sequence). This CDR3 spans 13 amino acids. The CDR3 protein is CASSPSAEGTQSF. The CDR3 DNA follows: TGTGCCAGCAGCCCCTCGGCCGAGGGGACCCAGTCCTTC.

In its sample, this clonotype was seen many times. The chain is built from TRBV5-6 and TRBJ2-4; 8 nucleotides line up with TRBD1. J was trimmed by 3 bases and V by 5 bases; bases with no gene match: 10. The germline V gene encodes CDR1 SGHDT and CDR2 YYEEEE. The CDR3 is 16 amino acids. CDR3 sequence reads: CASSYRTGRIKNIQYF. The CDR3 nucleotides read TGTGCCAGCAGTTATCGGACAGGGCGAATCAAAAACATTCAGTACTTC.

At least ten counts were recorded for this clonotype. The V call is TRBV25-1, the J call TRBJ2-7; 7 nucleotides line up with TRBD2. The CDR3 covers 13 residues. Unmatched junction bases numbered 7, after V lost 7 bases and J lost 4 bases. Germline V CDR1 and CDR2: MGHDK, SYGVNS. In DNA, the CDR3 is TGTGCCAGCACCCCGGGACTACCATACGAGCAGTACTTC. This codes for CASTPGLPYEQYF.

This clonotype was observed at least ten times. The V and J genes are TRBV10-3 and TRBJ1-1; 8 positions agree with TRBD1. From germline, CDR1 is ENHRY and CDR2 SYGVKD. The CDR3 loop spans 14 amino acids. J lost 0 bases, V lost 6 bases, and 3 bases had no gene match. This CDR3 reads CAISEGQVNTEAFF. The CDR3 nucleotides are TGTGCCATCAGCGAGGGACAGGTGAACACTGAAGCTTTCTTT.

The V and J genes are TRBV28 and TRBJ2-6, with D unclear. V was clipped by 10 bases and J by 4 bases, with 20 bases between them. CDR1 and CDR2 from the germline V gene are MDHEN and SYDVKM. The CDR3 consists of 16 residues. The CDR3: CAMGPRLLCGANVLTF. CDR3 DNA: TGTGCCATGGGCCCCAGGTTGCTCTGCGGGGCCAACGTCCTGACTTTC.